The 5 T cell receptor beta chains below come from one sample, sequenced in a study of immune evolution from preneoplasia to lung adenocarcinoma. The protocol was immunoSEQ multiplex PCR, while the TCRdb copy is restricted to in-frame clones and leaves out a portion. The sample lists 8,500 to 13,000 clones; approximately 80% were seen once. The material sequenced was FFPE minimally invasive lung adenocarcinoma tissue. These receptor sequences come from a person aged 65 to 79 with lung adenocarcinoma.

The chain couples TRBV2 to TRBJ1-1; no clear D. The CDR3 has 16 residues. V gave up 6 bases and J gave up 0 bases, with 17 bases separating them. Germline loops: CDR1 SNHLY, CDR2 FYNNEI. This chain's CDR3 is CASSEFAVAMNTEAFF. CDR3 coding DNA: TGTGCCAGCAGCGAATTCGCTGTGGCGATGAACACTGAAGCTTTCTTT. The variable domain in full, completed from reference TRBV2 and TRBJ1-1, reads EPEVTQTPSHQVTQMGQEVILRCVPISNHLYFYWYRQILGQKVEFLVSFYNNEISEKSEIFDDQFSVERPDGSNFTLKIRSTKLEDSAMYFCASSEFAVAMNTEAFFGQGTRLTVV.

The chain combines TRBV2 with TRBJ1-5; D is perhaps TRBD1 (6 bases). CDR1 is SNHLY, CDR2 FYNNEI, per germline. V was trimmed by 2 bases and J by 6 bases, leaving 11 bases between them. There are 14 residues in the CDR3. The CDR3 DNA reads TGTGCCAGCAGTGAAACAGGGTTTGTTCAGCCCCAGCATTTT. It is translated as CASSETGFVQPQHF.

Only one count was recorded for this clone. The J gene is TRBJ1-1, the V gene TRBV6-6, with D tentatively TRBD1 (6 bases). The germline V gene has CDR1 MNHNY and CDR2 SVGAGI (reference sequence). CDR3 length: 14 residues. Deletions cut 8 bases from V and 2 bases from J, with 15 bases between. The CDR3 loop reads CASDYDRINTEAFF. The CDR3 bases are TGTGCCAGCGACTACGACAGGATTAACACTGAAGCTTTCTTT.

The rearrangement joins TRBV6-5 to TRBJ1-2, with TRBD1 as a possible D gene (5 bases). The CDR3 is 15 residues long. V lost 2 bases to trimming and J lost 0 bases, with 10 bases between them. Per germline, CDR1 MNHEY and CDR2 SVGAGI. The CDR3 spells CASSYTRAANYGYTF. The CDR3 DNA follows: TGTGCCAGCAGTTACACCAGGGCAGCTAACTATGGCTACACCTTC.

This clone was seen just once. The chain couples TRBV19 to TRBJ2-1; 9 nucleotides agree with TRBD2. There are 18 residues in the CDR3. V shed 3 bases and J 1 base; nucleotides not matched to a gene: 10. Germline CDR1 reads LNHDA; CDR2 reads SQIVND (reference sequence). The CDR3 reads CASSIRWTSVYSYNEQFF. The DNA of the CDR3 is TGTGCCAGTAGTATCCGATGGACTAGCGTGTATTCCTACAATGAGCAGTTCTTC.